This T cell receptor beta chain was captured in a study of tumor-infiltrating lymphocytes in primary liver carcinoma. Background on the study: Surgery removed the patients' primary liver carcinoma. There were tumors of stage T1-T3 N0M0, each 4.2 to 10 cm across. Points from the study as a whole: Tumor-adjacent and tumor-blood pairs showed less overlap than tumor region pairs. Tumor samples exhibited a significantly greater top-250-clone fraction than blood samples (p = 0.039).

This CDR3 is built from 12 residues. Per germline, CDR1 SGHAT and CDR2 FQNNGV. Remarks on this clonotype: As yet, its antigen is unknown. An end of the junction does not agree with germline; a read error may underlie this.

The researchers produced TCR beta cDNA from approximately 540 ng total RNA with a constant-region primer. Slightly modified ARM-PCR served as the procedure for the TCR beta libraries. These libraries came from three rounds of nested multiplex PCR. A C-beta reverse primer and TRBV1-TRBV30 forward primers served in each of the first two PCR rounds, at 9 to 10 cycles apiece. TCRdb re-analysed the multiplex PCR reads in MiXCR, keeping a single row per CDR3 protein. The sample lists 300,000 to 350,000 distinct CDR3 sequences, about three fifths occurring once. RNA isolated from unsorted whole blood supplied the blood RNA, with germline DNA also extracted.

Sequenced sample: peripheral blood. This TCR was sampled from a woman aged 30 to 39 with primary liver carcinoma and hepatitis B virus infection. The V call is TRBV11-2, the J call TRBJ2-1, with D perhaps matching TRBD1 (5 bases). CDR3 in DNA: TGTGCCTGCAGCCCCAAAGGGGCACAGCAGTTCTTC. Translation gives CACSPKGAQQFF. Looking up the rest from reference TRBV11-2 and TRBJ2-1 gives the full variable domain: EAGVAQSPRYKIIEKRQSVAFWCNPISGHATLYWYQQILGQGPKLLIQFQNNGVVDDSQLPKDRFSAERLKGVDSTLKIQPAKLEDSAVYLCACSPKGAQQFFGPGTRLTVL.